These T cell receptor beta chains were read from a single sample in a study of shared clonotypes between healthy human individuals. Clones were read by immunoSEQ multiplex PCR, and TCRdb kept only the in-frame ones, dropping some. The data contain about 560,000 clones, around 78% of them singletons. The specimen was PBMCs. The receptors derive from a woman aged 40 to 50 in good health. Some clones in this sample may be carry-over from other donors' samples. Both conserved end residues are part of each CDR3. Fields, in order: V gene, D gene, clone size, J gene, CDR3 length, CDR3 protein, CDR3 DNA. A D gene is named only where the DNA matches it firmly. Clone size is given for some rows only: seen once, a few or many times, or a class if the clone is expanded.

TRBV4-1	-	-	TRBJ1-4	15	CASSQSALLGEKLFF	TGCGCCAGCAGCCAATCAGCTCTCTTAGGAGAAAAACTGTTTTTT
TRBV28	-	once	TRBJ2-2	14	CATEGETDTGELFF	TGTGCCACAGAAGGGGAGACGGACACCGGGGAGCTGTTTTTT
TRBV19	TRBD1	-	TRBJ1-5	13	CASSIQRDRPQHF	TGTGCCAGTAGTATACAGAGGGACAGGCCCCAGCATTTT
TRBV5-1	TRBD2	-	TRBJ2-7	15	CASSLASGPQGEQYF	TGCGCCAGCAGCTTAGCTAGCGGGCCACAAGGCGAGCAGTACTTC
TRBV7-9	TRBD1	-	TRBJ2-7	15	CASSSPGQGGYEQYF	TGTGCCAGCAGCTCTCCGGGACAGGGTGGTTACGAGCAGTACTTC
TRBV4-1	TRBD1	-	TRBJ1-5	17	CASSRFGTGFDNQPQHF	TGCGCCAGCAGCCGCTTCGGGACAGGGTTTGACAATCAGCCCCAGCATTTT
TRBV5-1	-	few	TRBJ2-7	11	CASSSAYEQYF	TGCGCCAGCAGCTCCGCCTACGAGCAGTACTTC
TRBV30	-	-	TRBJ1-1	13	CAWNRESSTEAFF	TGTGCCTGGAACAGGGAGTCGAGCACTGAAGCTTTCTTT
TRBV28	-	-	TRBJ2-5	14	CASSFRLSRETQYF	TGTGCCAGCAGTTTCCGTCTGTCTAGGGAGACCCAGTACTTC
TRBV5-6	TRBD1	-	TRBJ2-7	15	CASSLVGQGLGEQYF	TGTGCCAGCAGCTTGGTCGGACAGGGGTTGGGTGAGCAGTACTTC
TRBV7-9	-	-	TRBJ2-7	15	CASSPGGQGPYEQYF	TGTGCCAGCAGCCCAGGCGGGCAGGGTCCGTACGAGCAGTACTTC